This record looks at one T cell receptor beta chain sequence and its context. The sample belongs to a study of blood T cell repertoires in COVID-19. Study overall: Acute and convalescent COVID-19 samples came from the United States, Italy and Spain.

CDR3 length: 19 residues. The V and J ends lost 1 base and 1 base respectively, with 21 bases between them. Germline CDR1 reads LNHNV; CDR2 reads YYDKDF (reference sequence). Source study methods: Amplification from reference gene primers served as the basis for estimated nucleated cell counts. Generated by immunoSEQ multiplex PCR, the TCRdb table keeps only in-frame clones and is missing some. V and J calls and clone size are given by that table; D and trimming were obtained from the DNA. The sample yields about 130,000 clones, around 88% seen once. Sequences were obtained from peripheral blood. The V call is TRBV15, the J call TRBJ2-3; D gene uncertain. The receptor's source is a man in his fifties or sixties with acute or convalescent COVID-19. The CDR3 protein is CATSRVRSGSRLRTDTQYF. The CDR3 DNA sequence: TGTGCCACCAGCAGAGTACGGTCAGGCTCCCGGTTGCGCACAGATACGCAGTATTTT. Together with reference TRBV15 and TRBJ2-3, the CDR3 gives the full variable domain: DAMVIQNPRYQVTQFGKPVTLSCSQTLNHNVMYWYQQKSSQAPKLLFHYYDKDFNNEADTPDNFQSRRPNTSFCFLDIRSPGLGDTAMYLCATSRVRSGSRLRTDTQYFGPGTRLTVL.